One T cell receptor (beta chain) is described in this entry. As processed by the authors: Estimation of nucleated cell counts relied on the amplification of reference gene primers. Profiling relied on immunoSEQ multiplex PCR, and the TCRdb table lists in-frame clones only, not all of them. Clone size and the V and J calls come from that table; the DNA yielded D and trimming. The repertoire holds 40,000 to 60,000 clones, 65% to 85% seen once, with 4% to 5.5% in the top ten. This record comes from a study of blood T cell repertoires in COVID-19. Across the study: T cells, B-cell-depleted T cells, or PBMCs supplied cDNA or gDNA.

The germline CDR1 and CDR2 sequences are SGHAT and FQNNGV. V shed 5 bases and J 5 bases; nucleotides not matched to a gene: 11. The CDR3 consists of 15 residues. This receptor was taken from a man aged 45 to 65 with active COVID-19. The chain joins TRBV11-2 to TRBJ2-7, with TRBD1 identical over 8 bases. What was sequenced was peripheral blood. The CDR3 nucleotides read TGTGCCAGCAGCCAAAGTCCCGGACAGGGCAACGAGCAGTACTTC. It specifies CASSQSPGQGNEQYF.